This T cell receptor (beta chain) was sequenced for a study of cytomegalovirus exposure and HLA in healthy donors. Points from the study as a whole: Later analysis suggested most CMV-associated TCR beta chains were HLA-restricted.

This clone was counted a single time. The antigen is unknown. CDR1 and CDR2 (germline): LNHDA, SQIVND (reference sequence). CDR3 size: 15 residues. V dropped 6 bases and J dropped 1 base, with 15 bases sitting between them. The PCR used 60 Vbeta and 13 Jbeta primers. Here immunoSEQ multiplex PCR was the method, and the copy in TCRdb shows in-frame clones only, minus some. Among roughly 90,000 clones listed, roughly 84% were seen once. This sequence joins TRBV19 and TRBJ1-1, with D maybe TRBD1 (5 bases). The receptor's source is a young man in good health and CMV-seronegative. Sequencing used PBMCs. CDR3 protein: CASSRTQGANTEAFF. CDR3 DNA sequence: TGTGCCAGTAGCCGTACCCAGGGTGCGAACACTGAAGCTTTCTTT.